Listed below are T cell receptor beta chains from one sample, sequenced in a study of T cell responses to AZD1222 COVID-19 vaccine. Generated by immunoSEQ multiplex PCR, the TCRdb table keeps only in-frame clones and is missing some. This sample carries about 170,000 clones, about 83% of them seen once, and the ten largest clones take around 0.99%. The sample consisted of peripheral blood, taken 28 days after the second AZD1222 dose. Every receptor here comes from an adult who received the AZD1222 COVID-19 vaccine. Both conserved end residues are part of each CDR3. Fields, in order: clone size, J gene, D gene, V gene, CDR3 DNA, CDR3 protein. D genes are given only for firm matches. Clone sizes are given selectively: once, few, many, or a class where the clone is expanded.

clone size: .; J gene: TRBJ1-2; D gene: TRBD1; V gene: TRBV6-4; CDR3 DNA: TGTGCCAGCAGTGACCGGCAGACAGGGGGCCGCTACTATGGCTACACCTTC; CDR3 protein: CASSDRQTGGRYYGYTF
clone size: .; J gene: TRBJ1-4; D gene: .; V gene: TRBV7-2; CDR3 DNA: TGTGCCAGCAGCTTACAGGGGAGAGGGGTTCTGTTTTTT; CDR3 protein: CASSLQGRGVLFF
clone size: .; J gene: TRBJ2-7; D gene: TRBD1; V gene: TRBV5-1; CDR3 DNA: TGCGCCAGCAGCTTGGAGGGGACAGGGGGCTGGGACGAGCAGTACTTC; CDR3 protein: CASSLEGTGGWDEQYF
clone size: .; J gene: TRBJ2-7; D gene: TRBD1; V gene: TRBV19; CDR3 DNA: TGTGCCAGTAGTGATCCGGGACAGGGATACTCCCATACCCAACTCTTC; CDR3 protein: CASSDPGQGYSHTQLF
clone size: .; J gene: TRBJ2-5; D gene: TRBD2; V gene: TRBV6-2/TRBV6-3; CDR3 DNA: TGTGCCAGCAGCAGACTAGCGGGGGAGACCCAGTACTTC; CDR3 protein: CASSRLAGETQYF
clone size: .; J gene: TRBJ1-5; D gene: .; V gene: TRBV27; CDR3 DNA: TGTGCCAGCAGTGGTTCGAGCAATCAGCCCCAGCATTTT; CDR3 protein: CASSGSSNQPQHF
clone size: .; J gene: TRBJ2-5; D gene: .; V gene: TRBV7-2; CDR3 DNA: TGTGCCAGCAGCTCCCAAGAGACCCAGTACTTC; CDR3 protein: CASSSQETQYF
clone size: .; J gene: TRBJ1-1; D gene: .; V gene: TRBV5-6; CDR3 DNA: TGTGCCAGCAGCTGGGCCCCAGGGGTTGGAACTGAAGCTTTCTTT; CDR3 protein: CASSWAPGVGTEAFF
clone size: .; J gene: TRBJ2-3; D gene: TRBD2; V gene: TRBV11-2; CDR3 DNA: TGTGCCAGCAGCTTTTGGGTAGCGGGGCCTCCTGAGAATACGCAGTATTTT; CDR3 protein: CASSFWVAGPPENTQYF
clone size: .; J gene: TRBJ1-1; D gene: TRBD1; V gene: TRBV6-6; CDR3 DNA: TGTGCCAGCAGACCGGACAGGGTCCCTGAAGCTTTCTTT; CDR3 protein: CASRPDRVPEAFF
clone size: .; J gene: TRBJ1-1; D gene: .; V gene: TRBV10-1; CDR3 DNA: TGCGCCAGCAGTGAGTCAGGGGCGCAAACTGAAGCTTTCTTT; CDR3 protein: CASSESGAQTEAFF
clone size: .; J gene: TRBJ2-1; D gene: TRBD1; V gene: TRBV4-1; CDR3 DNA: TGCGCCAGCAGCCAAGATCTAGGACAGGGGACGCGCAATGAGCAGTTCTTC; CDR3 protein: CASSQDLGQGTRNEQFF
clone size: .; J gene: TRBJ1-1; D gene: TRBD1; V gene: TRBV6-5; CDR3 DNA: TGTGCCAGCAGTTACTCTAGCAGGGGGTACACTGAAGCTTTCTTT; CDR3 protein: CASSYSSRGYTEAFF
clone size: once; J gene: TRBJ1-1; D gene: .; V gene: TRBV12-3/TRBV12-4; CDR3 DNA: TGTGCCAGCAGGGGGGCGTATCCTGAAGCTTTCTTT; CDR3 protein: CASRGAYPEAFF
clone size: .; J gene: TRBJ2-7; D gene: TRBD1; V gene: TRBV19; CDR3 DNA: TGTGCCAGTAGTATACCAGGGGGCGGCTACGAGCAGTACTTC; CDR3 protein: CASSIPGGGYEQYF
clone size: .; J gene: TRBJ1-1; D gene: TRBD1; V gene: TRBV6-5; CDR3 DNA: TGTGCCAGCAGTTTCCTGGGGACAGGGGCTAACACTGAAGCTTTCTTT; CDR3 protein: CASSFLGTGANTEAFF
clone size: .; J gene: TRBJ1-1; D gene: .; V gene: TRBV10-1; CDR3 DNA: TGCGCCAGCAGTGAGTCGTGGGGTAGGGGGAACACTGAAGCTTTCTTT; CDR3 protein: CASSESWGRGNTEAFF
clone size: .; J gene: TRBJ1-1; D gene: TRBD1; V gene: TRBV11-2; CDR3 DNA: TGTGCCAGCAGCCCTCAACAGGGGGCGTACACTGAAGCTTTCTTT; CDR3 protein: CASSPQQGAYTEAFF
clone size: .; J gene: TRBJ2-7; D gene: .; V gene: TRBV30; CDR3 DNA: TGTGCCTGGAGTAGGGCAGGGTACTACGAGCAGTACTTC; CDR3 protein: CAWSRAGYYEQYF
clone size: .; J gene: TRBJ1-6; D gene: .; V gene: TRBV7-9; CDR3 DNA: TGTGCCAGCAGCTTAGCGATATCGGCTTTTTCACCCCTCCACTTT; CDR3 protein: CASSLAISAFSPLHF
clone size: .; J gene: TRBJ1-2; D gene: TRBD1; V gene: TRBV15; CDR3 DNA: TGTGCCACCAGCAGAGGGACAGGGGGCCGCAGTGTTAACTATGGCTACACCTTC; CDR3 protein: CATSRGTGGRSVNYGYTF
clone size: few; J gene: TRBJ2-7; D gene: TRBD1; V gene: TRBV7-2; CDR3 DNA: TGTGCCAGCAGCTCTGAGCAGGGGGCGTCTTTCGAGCAGTACTTC; CDR3 protein: CASSSEQGASFEQYF
clone size: once; J gene: TRBJ1-1; D gene: .; V gene: TRBV30; CDR3 DNA: TGTGCCTGGAGCAATGAGGCTTGGGTGGGGAAAGGAGCTTTCTTT; CDR3 protein: CAWSNEAWVGKGAFF
clone size: .; J gene: TRBJ1-2; D gene: TRBD1; V gene: TRBV5-5; CDR3 DNA: TGTGCCAGCAGACCGAGACAGGGGGGGAACTATGGCTACACCTTC; CDR3 protein: CASRPRQGGNYGYTF
clone size: few; J gene: TRBJ1-5; D gene: .; V gene: TRBV3-1/TRBV3-2; CDR3 DNA: TGTGCCAGCAGCCAAGCCGACAGGTTTCAGCCCCAGCATTTT; CDR3 protein: CASSQADRFQPQHF
clone size: .; J gene: TRBJ1-5; D gene: .; V gene: TRBV6-5; CDR3 DNA: TGTGCCACCATTGGGGGGAATCAGCCCCAGCATTTT; CDR3 protein: CATIGGNQPQHF
clone size: .; J gene: TRBJ2-7; D gene: TRBD2; V gene: TRBV6-5; CDR3 DNA: TGTGCCAGCAGCCGCGGACTAGCGCTCTCCTACGAGCAGTACTTC; CDR3 protein: CASSRGLALSYEQYF
clone size: .; J gene: TRBJ1-3; D gene: .; V gene: TRBV3-1/TRBV3-2; CDR3 DNA: TGTGCCAGCAGCCTCCCCGCCGGAAACACCATATATTTT; CDR3 protein: CASSLPAGNTIYF
clone size: .; J gene: TRBJ2-1; D gene: .; V gene: TRBV4-2; CDR3 DNA: TGTGCCAGCAGCCTTAGCGGTGATGAGCAGTTCTTC; CDR3 protein: CASSLSGDEQFF
clone size: .; J gene: TRBJ2-7; D gene: .; V gene: TRBV21-1; CDR3 DNA: TGTGCCAGCAGCAAAGTCCCCATGTACTCCTACGAGCAGTACTTC; CDR3 protein: CASSKVPMYSYEQYF
clone size: .; J gene: TRBJ2-7; D gene: .; V gene: TRBV5-6; CDR3 DNA: TGTGCCAGCAGCCCCACAGGTGCCTACGAGCAGTACTTC; CDR3 protein: CASSPTGAYEQYF
clone size: .; J gene: TRBJ2-1; D gene: TRBD1; V gene: TRBV19; CDR3 DNA: TGTGCCAGTAGTACAGACAGGGGAAGATACAATGAGCAGTTCTTC; CDR3 protein: CASSTDRGRYNEQFF
clone size: .; J gene: TRBJ2-6; D gene: TRBD1; V gene: TRBV19; CDR3 DNA: TGTGCCAGTATTACAGGGGGCGCCCCTGGGGCCAACGTCCTGACTTTC; CDR3 protein: CASITGGAPGANVLTF
clone size: .; J gene: TRBJ2-1; D gene: .; V gene: TRBV18; CDR3 DNA: TGTGCCAGCTCATCACAGGGCAGTGTCTACAATGAGCAGTTCTTC; CDR3 protein: CASSSQGSVYNEQFF
clone size: .; J gene: TRBJ2-5; D gene: TRBD2; V gene: TRBV4-2; CDR3 DNA: TGTGCCAGCAGCCTAAAAATTGATACTAGCGGGGGGGAGACCCAGTACTTC; CDR3 protein: CASSLKIDTSGGETQYF
clone size: .; J gene: TRBJ1-2; D gene: .; V gene: TRBV19; CDR3 DNA: TGTGCCAGTAGCAATCCCCCCGGGGGACGGGGGTATGGCTACACCTTC; CDR3 protein: CASSNPPGGRGYGYTF
clone size: .; J gene: TRBJ1-5; D gene: TRBD1; V gene: TRBV12-3/TRBV12-4; CDR3 DNA: TGTGCCAGCAGTTTTACAGGGGGTCAGCCCCAGCATTTT; CDR3 protein: CASSFTGGQPQHF
clone size: .; J gene: TRBJ1-1; D gene: .; V gene: TRBV27; CDR3 DNA: TGTGCCAGCGGTAAGGGGAACACTGAAGCTTTCTTT; CDR3 protein: CASGKGNTEAFF
clone size: once; J gene: TRBJ1-5; D gene: .; V gene: TRBV7-2; CDR3 DNA: TGTGCCAGCAGCAGTCAGGGGCCGCCCCAGCATTTT; CDR3 protein: CASSSQGPPQHF
clone size: .; J gene: TRBJ2-7; D gene: .; V gene: TRBV5-6; CDR3 DNA: TGTGCCAGCAGCTTAAGGCGAGGGATGGTCTACGAGCAGTACTTC; CDR3 protein: CASSLRRGMVYEQYF
clone size: once; J gene: TRBJ2-7; D gene: .; V gene: TRBV5-4; CDR3 DNA: TGTGCCAGCAGCTTGGTGGGACCCCTAAGTTACGAGCAGTACTTC; CDR3 protein: CASSLVGPLSYEQYF
clone size: .; J gene: TRBJ2-7; D gene: .; V gene: TRBV5-6; CDR3 DNA: TGTGCCAGCAGCCCCGGACCTGGCTACGAGCAGTACTTC; CDR3 protein: CASSPGPGYEQYF
clone size: .; J gene: TRBJ1-1; D gene: .; V gene: TRBV12-3/TRBV12-4; CDR3 DNA: TGTGCCAGCCTAGATGGGGTCGGCACTGAAGCTTTCTTT; CDR3 protein: CASLDGVGTEAFF
clone size: few; J gene: TRBJ1-1; D gene: .; V gene: TRBV7-2; CDR3 DNA: TGTGCCAGCAGCTTGAGATATGGGTTGGGGGACACTGAAGCTTTCTTT; CDR3 protein: CASSLRYGLGDTEAFF
clone size: .; J gene: TRBJ1-1; D gene: .; V gene: TRBV19; CDR3 DNA: TGTGCCAGTAGTTGGGCAGGGCAGATGAACACTGAAGCTTTCTTT; CDR3 protein: CASSWAGQMNTEAFF
clone size: .; J gene: TRBJ2-7; D gene: .; V gene: TRBV5-1; CDR3 DNA: TGCGCCAGCAGTTTCGACCCAGGGCGGAACGAGCAGTACTTC; CDR3 protein: CASSFDPGRNEQYF
clone size: .; J gene: TRBJ2-3; D gene: TRBD2; V gene: TRBV6-4; CDR3 DNA: TGTGCCAGCAGTCCTAGCGGGGGGGCCGCAGATACGCAGTATTTT; CDR3 protein: CASSPSGGAADTQYF
clone size: .; J gene: TRBJ1-1; D gene: .; V gene: TRBV7-8; CDR3 DNA: TGTGCCAGCAGCACCCACATGAGGGGTAGGAGCACTGAAGCTTTCTTT; CDR3 protein: CASSTHMRGRSTEAFF
clone size: once; J gene: TRBJ1-2; D gene: .; V gene: TRBV3-1/TRBV3-2; CDR3 DNA: TGTGCCAGCAGCCAAGGTCGCGATTATGGCTACACCTTC; CDR3 protein: CASSQGRDYGYTF
clone size: .; J gene: TRBJ2-7; D gene: .; V gene: TRBV7-2; CDR3 DNA: TGTGCCAGCAGCTTAGGGGGTCAGCTACCCTACGAGCAGTACTTC; CDR3 protein: CASSLGGQLPYEQYF
clone size: once; J gene: TRBJ1-1; D gene: .; V gene: TRBV15; CDR3 DNA: TGTGCCACCAGCGACGTCCCGGGGAACACTGAAGCTTTCTTT; CDR3 protein: CATSDVPGNTEAFF
clone size: .; J gene: TRBJ1-1; D gene: .; V gene: TRBV28; CDR3 DNA: TGTGCCAGCAGCTCACCTTCCGGGCCTCAAGGGGCTTTCTTT; CDR3 protein: CASSSPSGPQGAFF
clone size: .; J gene: TRBJ1-1; D gene: TRBD1; V gene: TRBV5-1; CDR3 DNA: TGCGCCAGCAGCCGAGGGGGCGCGCGGGACACTGAAGCTTTCTTT; CDR3 protein: CASSRGGARDTEAFF
clone size: .; J gene: TRBJ2-1; D gene: .; V gene: TRBV7-9; CDR3 DNA: TGTGCCAGCAAACGACAGGCTCACAATGAGCAGTTCTTC; CDR3 protein: CASKRQAHNEQFF
clone size: .; J gene: TRBJ1-1; D gene: TRBD1; V gene: TRBV4-1; CDR3 DNA: TGCGCCAGCAGCCGGACGCAAGGACAGGGCGAAATGAACACTGAAGCTTTCTTT; CDR3 protein: CASSRTQGQGEMNTEAFF
clone size: .; J gene: TRBJ2-1; D gene: TRBD2; V gene: TRBV4-1; CDR3 DNA: TGCGCCAGCAGCCCAGCGGGACTAGCGGGGGGCGGGGTCTACAATGAGCAGTTCTTC; CDR3 protein: CASSPAGLAGGGVYNEQFF
clone size: .; J gene: TRBJ2-1; D gene: .; V gene: TRBV6-2/TRBV6-3; CDR3 DNA: TGTGCCAGCAGTTTTGCGGGGAGCTCCTACAATGAGCAGTTCTTC; CDR3 protein: CASSFAGSSYNEQFF
clone size: .; J gene: TRBJ2-4; D gene: .; V gene: TRBV5-1; CDR3 DNA: .; CDR3 protein: CASSLWGQGNLEYF
clone size: .; J gene: TRBJ1-6; D gene: .; V gene: TRBV5-4; CDR3 DNA: TGTGCCAGCAGCTTGAATCCCTCCGGCAATTCACCCCTCCACTTT; CDR3 protein: CASSLNPSGNSPLHF
clone size: .; J gene: TRBJ1-5; D gene: .; V gene: TRBV30; CDR3 DNA: TGTGCCTGGAGTGGACAGCAAGGTCAGCCCCAGCATTTT; CDR3 protein: CAWSGQQGQPQHF